This is a list of T cell receptor beta chains from one sample in a study of cytomegalovirus exposure and HLA in healthy donors. The protocol was immunoSEQ multiplex PCR, while the TCRdb copy is restricted to in-frame clones and leaves out a portion. The table records about 190,000 clones, just under 75% of them present only once. Sequences were obtained from PBMCs. Receptor source: a young woman in good health and CMV-seropositive. Both conserved end residues are part of each CDR3. The order of the fields is clone size, V gene, J gene, D gene, CDR3 protein, CDR3 DNA. A D gene is named only where the DNA matches it firmly. Clone size, where shown, is once, few, many, or a class for clones that have expanded.

once	TRBV28	TRBJ2-2	.	CASSLTGITGELFF	TGTGCCAGCAGCCTTACCGGGATCACCGGGGAGCTGTTTTTT
.	TRBV28	TRBJ2-7	.	CASSLGQGYEQYF	TGTGCCAGCAGTTTAGGGCAGGGGTACGAGCAGTACTTC
.	TRBV5-1	TRBJ2-7	TRBD2	CASSLGLKGLAGAGFRYEQYF	TGCGCCAGCAGCTTGGGACTGAAGGGACTAGCGGGAGCCGGATTTCGCTACGAGCAGTACTTC
.	TRBV29-1	TRBJ2-1	.	CSVRDRSYNEQFF	TGCAGCGTCCGTGACAGGTCCTACAATGAGCAGTTCTTC
few	TRBV15	TRBJ2-3	TRBD1	CATSRDLTGTGLTDTQYF	TGTGCCACCAGCAGGGATTTAACCGGGACAGGGTTAACAGATACGCAGTATTTT
few	TRBV2	TRBJ2-1	.	CASSRLYNEQFF	TGTGCCAGCAGTCGTCTCTACAATGAGCAGTTCTTC
.	TRBV9	TRBJ1-1	TRBD1	CASSADRLPNTEAFF	TGTGCCAGCAGCGCGGACAGGTTGCCTAACACTGAAGCTTTCTTT
.	TRBV27	TRBJ2-7	.	CASSLGGVAYEQYF	TGTGCCAGCAGTTTAGGGGGCGTAGCCTACGAGCAGTACTTC
.	TRBV25-1	TRBJ1-1	TRBD1	CASTRQGGNTEAFF	TGTGCCAGCACCCGACAGGGAGGGAACACTGAAGCTTTCTTT
few	TRBV6-1	TRBJ2-3	.	CASQAGYTDTQYF	TGTGCCAGCCAGGCAGGGTACACAGATACGCAGTATTTT
once	TRBV10-2	TRBJ2-7	.	CASSKGGAGGGYEQYF	TGCGCCAGCAGTAAAGGGGGCGCCGGGGGGGGCTACGAGCAGTACTTC
once	TRBV5-4	TRBJ2-4	.	CASRFGEDKNIQYF	TGTGCCAGCAGGTTTGGGGAGGACAAAAACATTCAGTACTTC
.	TRBV6-5	TRBJ1-2	TRBD1	CASTQPRQGGRYTF	TGTGCCAGCACCCAACCCCGACAGGGAGGTCGCTACACCTTC
.	TRBV18	TRBJ2-6	.	CASSPPGTPGANVLTF	TGTGCCAGCTCACCACCAGGGACTCCCGGGGCCAACGTCCTGACTTTC
.	TRBV4-1	TRBJ1-6	TRBD1	CASSQERAGGNSPLHF	TGCGCCAGCAGCCAAGAGAGGGCAGGGGGTAATTCACCCCTCCACTTT
few	TRBV27	TRBJ2-1	.	CASSLVRARYNEQFF	TGTGCCAGCAGTTTAGTTCGCGCGCGTTACAATGAGCAGTTCTTC
.	TRBV27	TRBJ2-7	TRBD1	CASSPASGQAYEQYF	TGTGCCAGCAGTCCCGCGTCCGGACAGGCGTACGAGCAGTACTTC
.	TRBV7-9	TRBJ2-1	.	CASSQEYNEQFF	TGTGCCAGCAGCCAGGAATACAATGAGCAGTTCTTC
.	TRBV7-9	TRBJ2-7	.	CSSSFRGTLAGEQYF	TGTTCCAGCAGCTTTAGGGGGACGTTGGCCGGGGAGCAGTACTTC
few	TRBV5-4	TRBJ2-2	TRBD2	CASSRILAQAGELFF	TGTGCCAGCAGCCGGATACTAGCGCAGGCCGGGGAGCTGTTTTTT
few	TRBV27	TRBJ2-1	.	CASSLSLATLYNEQFF	TGTGCCAGCAGTTTGTCCCTAGCCACCCTCTACAATGAGCAGTTCTTC
.	TRBV28	TRBJ1-5	TRBD1	CASRRQGASNQPQHF	TGTGCCAGCAGGCGACAGGGGGCTTCCAATCAGCCCCAGCATTTT
once	TRBV11-2	TRBJ2-4	.	CASQGLAKNIQYF	TGTGCCAGTCAGGGACTAGCCAAAAACATTCAGTACTTC